This entry is about one T cell receptor (beta chain). Its recognized antigen is unknown. Given a much more abundant clone one base away, this may be a read error. These data come from a study of molecular identifiers for immune sequencing clone quantification (dated by TCRdb to between 2018 and 2020). Regarding the research as a whole: In a replicate experiment, RNA from about 21,000 or 97,000 naive CD8 T cells was split into five aliquots, four of which were sequenced. CD8 T cells were used in a methods study to benchmark molecular-identifier clustering-based TCR repertoire sequencing (MIDCIRS) and TCR RNA copy counting.

The method was PCR. Sequencing relied on an Illumina HiSeq 4000. Bulk TCR libraries were generated as previously described, with the TCR primers listed in Table S5 used. The Qiagen AllPrep DNA/RNA kit was used to purify total RNA. Before any analysis, reads coming from multiple sequencing runs of the same library were combined into one pool. For the original study's pipeline: Reads were retained only if their TCR constant sequence matched exactly, and those retained reads were trimmed to 150 nt and grouped according to their 12-nt molecular barcodes. Reads within each barcode group were sub-clustered using a 15% Levenshtein threshold, and quality-weighted consensus sequences were constructed for each RNA molecule. Non-functional sequences were removed, as were lower-count sequences one edit away from another. Barcode sub-clusters with fewer than 20% of the maximum read count were removed, based on fitting two negative binomial distributions. The public reads were run again by TCRdb, first through fastp at Q25 and then through MiXCR, and only productive beta chains were kept. Merged by CDR3 protein, the rows form single entries marked with the most common genes and DNA. Here the V and J calls rest on TCRdb's processing, not on the authors' analysis. The sample table shows over 600,000 distinct CDR3 sequences, and 15% to 20% are seen once. Together, the top ten hold 0.85% of the sample.

What the research found in general, with its limitations: In CMV-specific effector cells, clones with more than 20 RNA copies accounted for over 97% of molecules, whereas in naive cells such clones accounted for under 1%. Modeling gave about three recovered TCR RNA copies per cell versus around 9.9 by digital PCR, implying approximately 30% capture efficiency. Identical TCR molecules sharing a barcode could cause highly expanded clone sizes to be underestimated. Spiked-in Jurkat TCR RNA equivalent to a single cell was reported to be detectable even among 800,000 to 1,000,000 naive CD8 T cells. Naive libraries contained spiked-in Jurkat TCR RNA (approximately ten copies' worth), which is not part of the donor repertoire. When barcode sub-clustering was not used, chimeric consensus sequences inflated TCR diversity, with chimeras reaching as high as 47%.

From the germline V gene, CDR1 is MGHDK and CDR2 is SYGVNS. CDR3 length: 13 amino acids, cysteine to phenylalanine. Only the CDR3 DNA stays, 39 bases, in frame from base 1. Libraries of naive CD8 T cells were built from approximately 20,000 to 1,000,000 sorted cells, with 10%, 30% or 50% of the purified RNA used. Naive CD8 T cells were FACS-sorted as CD8+CD4-CCR7+CD45RA+ on a BD FACSAria II into RLT Plus buffer. Detection sensitivity was tested by spiking Jurkat RNA equal to some 11 TCR copies' worth into samples containing about 20,000-1,000,000 naive CD8 T cells. Enrichment of CD8 T cells was done with RosetteSep CD8+ T Cell Enrichment Cocktail plus Ficoll-Paque, and ACK red cell lysis came afterward.

This receptor was taken from a human donor in good health. Some libraries in this study had Jurkat cell RNA spiked in. The sequence is built from TRBV25-1 and TRBJ2-7; the D gene cannot be named for sure. The sequenced material came from naive CD8+ T cells from blood, with Jurkat cell RNA spiked in. The sample's cell subset or site label, in plain terms: FACS-sorted CD8+CD4-CCR7+CD45RA+ naive T cells. The CDR3 here reads CACSEIRLNEQYF. In nucleotide form, the sequence is TGTGCCTGCAGTGAAATTCGGCTGAACGAGCAGTACTTC.